The source of this T cell receptor beta chain is a study of blood T cell repertoires in COVID-19. This CDR3 region has 13 residues. Trimming took off 0 bases at V and 6 bases at J, with 9 bases between the two ends. The V gene's germline CDR1 is SGHNT and CDR2 YYREEE (reference sequence). Using immunoSEQ multiplex PCR, the repertoire was profiled, and TCRdb retains in-frame clones only, with some absent. This sample carries 350,000 to 450,000 clones, 80% to 90% of them seen once, and the ten largest clones take 0.95% to 1.2%. Sequencing was carried out using PBMCs or T cells enriched from blood (not recorded which). The chain carries TRBV5-4 and TRBJ1-2; D not certain. The clonotype was recovered from a young man who had recovered from COVID-19. DNA for the CDR3: TGTGCCAGCAGCTTGGAAACGGGTAATGGCTACACCTTC. Residues: CASSLETGNGYTF.